The present TCR beta chain was sequenced within a study of shared clonotypes between healthy human individuals. Study-wide findings and caveats: Despite large depth, rarefaction showed incomplete sorted-subset sequencing. In contrast to clonotypes shared by all four donors, non-shared clonotypes had lower generation probabilities. What naive subsets generally showed was a larger estimated richness than memory subsets showed.

In the CD4+ fraction, cells were divided into CD45RA+ naive and CD45RA-negative memory subsets. V lost 11 bases to trimming and J lost 2 bases, with 19 bases between them. In germline, CDR1 is WSHSY, CDR2 SAAADI. The CDR3 is made up of 14 amino acids. TCRdb's table, derived via immunoSEQ multiplex PCR, lists solely in-frame clones and lacks some. The sample holds roughly 2 million clones, almost 96% seen once. To note about this clone: Its antigen is not identified.

Sequenced: naive CD4+ T cells sorted from blood. Subset noted: CD45RA+ positively selected. The V call is TRBV10-2, the J call TRBJ2-7, with a possible D match to TRBD1 (6 bases). This TCR came from a man aged 18 to 35 in good health. The CDR3 region has the DNA TGCGCCGCAACGGGACCAGGGACAACCTACGAGCAGTACTTC. This translates into CAATGPGTTYEQYF.